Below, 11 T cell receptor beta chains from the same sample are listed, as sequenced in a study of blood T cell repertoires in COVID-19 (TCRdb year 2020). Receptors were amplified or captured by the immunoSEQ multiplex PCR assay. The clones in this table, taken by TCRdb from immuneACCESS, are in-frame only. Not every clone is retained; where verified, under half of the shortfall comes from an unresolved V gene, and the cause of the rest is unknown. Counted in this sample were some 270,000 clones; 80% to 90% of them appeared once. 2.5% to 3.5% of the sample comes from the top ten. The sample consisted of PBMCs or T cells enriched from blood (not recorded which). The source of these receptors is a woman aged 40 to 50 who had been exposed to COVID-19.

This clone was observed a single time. CDR3 sequence reads: CASSLISGFNQPQHF. The CDR3 region has the DNA TGTGCCAGCAGTTTAATCTCAGGGTTTAATCAGCCCCAGCATTTT. This chain links TRBV27 with TRBJ1-5; TRBD1 might be the D (5 bases). In germline, CDR1 is MNHEY, CDR2 SMNVEV (reference sequence). Trimming stripped 2 bases from V and 4 bases from J, with 12 bases between. This CDR3 has 15 residues.

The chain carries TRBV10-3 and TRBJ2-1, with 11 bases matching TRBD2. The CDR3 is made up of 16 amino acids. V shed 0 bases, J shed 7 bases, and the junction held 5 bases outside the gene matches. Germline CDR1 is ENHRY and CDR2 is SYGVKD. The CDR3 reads CAISESGSGGVNEQFF. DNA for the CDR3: TGTGCCATCAGTGAGTCAGGTAGCGGGGGGGTTAATGAGCAGTTCTTC.

This CDR3 is CASSPEADTQYF. Written as DNA, the CDR3 is TGTGCCAGTAGTCCAGAAGCAGATACGCAGTATTTT. The chain links TRBV19 to TRBJ2-3; D is ambiguous. The CDR3 runs to 12 residues. V shed 5 bases and J shed 4 bases, with 7 bases lying between them. Germline loops: CDR1 LNHDA, CDR2 SQIVND (reference sequence).

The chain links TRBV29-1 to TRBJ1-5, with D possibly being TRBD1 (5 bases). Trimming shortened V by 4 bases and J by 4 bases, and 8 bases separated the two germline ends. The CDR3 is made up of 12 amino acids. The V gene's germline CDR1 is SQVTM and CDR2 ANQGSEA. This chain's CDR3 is CSVGGVNQPQHF. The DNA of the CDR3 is TGCAGCGTTGGGGGGGTTAATCAGCCCCAGCATTTT. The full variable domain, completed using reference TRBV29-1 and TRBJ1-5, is SAVISQKPSRDICQRGTSLTIQCQVDSQVTMMFWYRQQPGQSLTLIATANQGSEATYESGFVIDKFPISRPNLTFSTLTVSNMSPEDSSIYLCSVGGVNQPQHFGDGTRLSIL.

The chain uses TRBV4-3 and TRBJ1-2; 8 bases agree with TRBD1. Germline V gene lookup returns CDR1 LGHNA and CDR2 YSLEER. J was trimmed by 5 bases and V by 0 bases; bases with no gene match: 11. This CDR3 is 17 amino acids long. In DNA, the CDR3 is TGCGCCAGCAGCCAAGATTTATCAGGGACAGGACTGTATGGCTACACCTTC. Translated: CASSQDLSGTGLYGYTF.

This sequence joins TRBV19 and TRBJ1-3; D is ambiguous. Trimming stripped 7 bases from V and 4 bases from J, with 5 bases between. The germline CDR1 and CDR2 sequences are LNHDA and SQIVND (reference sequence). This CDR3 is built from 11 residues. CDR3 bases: TGTGCCAGTAATTCGGGAAACACCATATATTTT. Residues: CASNSGNTIYF.

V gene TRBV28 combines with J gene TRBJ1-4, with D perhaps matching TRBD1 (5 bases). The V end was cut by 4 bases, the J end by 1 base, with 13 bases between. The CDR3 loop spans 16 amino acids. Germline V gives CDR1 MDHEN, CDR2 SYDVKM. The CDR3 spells CASSYVGVGTNEKLFF. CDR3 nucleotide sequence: TGTGCCAGCAGTTATGTAGGGGTGGGAACTAATGAAAAACTGTTTTTT. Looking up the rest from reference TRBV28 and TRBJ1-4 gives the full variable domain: DVKVTQSSRYLVKRTGEKVFLECVQDMDHENMFWYRQDPGLGLRLIYFSYDVKMKEKGDIPEGYSVSREKKERFSLILESASTNQTSMYLCASSYVGVGTNEKLFFGSGTQLSVL.

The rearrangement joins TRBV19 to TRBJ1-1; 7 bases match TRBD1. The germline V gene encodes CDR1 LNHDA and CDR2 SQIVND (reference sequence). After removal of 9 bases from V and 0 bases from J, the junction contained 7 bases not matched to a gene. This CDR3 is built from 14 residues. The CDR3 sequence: CASRDSSMNTEAFF. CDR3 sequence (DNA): TGTGCCAGCCGGGACAGCTCCATGAACACTGAAGCTTTCTTT.

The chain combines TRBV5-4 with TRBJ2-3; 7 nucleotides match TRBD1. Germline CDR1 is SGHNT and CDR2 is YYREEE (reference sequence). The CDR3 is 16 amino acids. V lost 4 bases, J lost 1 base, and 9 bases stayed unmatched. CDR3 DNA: TGTGCCAGCAGCCCTCGAGACAGGGACCGCACAGATACGCAGTATTTT. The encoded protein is CASSPRDRDRTDTQYF.

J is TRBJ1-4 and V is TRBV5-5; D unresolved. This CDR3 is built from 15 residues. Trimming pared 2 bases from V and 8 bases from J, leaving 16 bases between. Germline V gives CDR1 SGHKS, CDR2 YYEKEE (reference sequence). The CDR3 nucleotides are TGTGCCAGCAGCTTTGCCGGTGGTCTACAGGAAAAACTGTTTTTT. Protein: CASSFAGGLQEKLFF.

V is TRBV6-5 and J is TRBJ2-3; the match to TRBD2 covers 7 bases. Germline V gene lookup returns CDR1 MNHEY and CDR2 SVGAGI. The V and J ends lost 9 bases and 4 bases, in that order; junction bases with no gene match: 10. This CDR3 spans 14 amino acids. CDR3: CASERGPASDTQYF. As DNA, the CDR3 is TGTGCCAGTGAGCGGGGCCCTGCGTCAGATACGCAGTATTTT.